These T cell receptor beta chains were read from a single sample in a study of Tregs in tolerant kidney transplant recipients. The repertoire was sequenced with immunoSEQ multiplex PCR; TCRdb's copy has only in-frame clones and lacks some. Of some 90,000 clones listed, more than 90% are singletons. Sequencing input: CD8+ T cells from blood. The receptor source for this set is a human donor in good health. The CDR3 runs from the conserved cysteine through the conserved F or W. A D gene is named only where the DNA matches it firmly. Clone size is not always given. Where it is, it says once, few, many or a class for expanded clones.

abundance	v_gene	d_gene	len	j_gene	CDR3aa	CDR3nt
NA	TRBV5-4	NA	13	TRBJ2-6	CASSFGGANVLTF	TGTGCCAGCAGCTTCGGTGGGGCCAACGTCCTGACTTTC
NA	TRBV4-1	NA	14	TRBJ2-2	CASSQVLGAGELFF	TGCGCCAGCAGCCAAGTCCTTGGAGCCGGGGAGCTGTTTTTT
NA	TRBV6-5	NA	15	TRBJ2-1	CASSYDASSYNEQFF	TGTGCCAGCAGTTACGACGCGTCCTCCTACAATGAGCAGTTCTTC
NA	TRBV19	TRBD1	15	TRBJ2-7	CASSIGQGPTYEQYF	TGTGCCAGTAGTATAGGACAGGGGCCAACCTACGAGCAGTACTTC
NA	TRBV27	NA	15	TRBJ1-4	CASSYRGRLSEKLFF	TGTGCCAGCAGCTATAGGGGTAGGCTGAGTGAAAAACTGTTTTTT
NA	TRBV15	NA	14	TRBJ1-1	CATSRDRGNTEAFF	TGTGCCACCAGCAGAGATCGAGGTAACACTGAAGCTTTCTTT
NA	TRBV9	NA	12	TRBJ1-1	CASSDTGVKAFF	TGTGCCAGCAGTGATACCGGGGTCAAAGCTTTCTTT
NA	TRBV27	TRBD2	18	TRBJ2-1	CASTRTSGTGPPYNEQFF	TGTGCCAGCACCCGGACTAGCGGGACGGGCCCTCCCTACAATGAGCAGTTCTTC
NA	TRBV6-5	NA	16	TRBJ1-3	CASSYSLMRAGNTIYF	TGTGCCAGCAGTTACTCACTGATGAGGGCTGGAAACACCATATATTTT
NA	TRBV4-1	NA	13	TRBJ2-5	CASSQRERLDVHF	TGCGCCAGCAGCCAACGGGAACGACTAGATGTGCACTTC
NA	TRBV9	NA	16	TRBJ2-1	CASTPTNANSYNEQFF	TGTGCCAGCACCCCGACGAACGCCAACTCCTACAATGAGCAGTTCTTC
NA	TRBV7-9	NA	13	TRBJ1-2	CASSFDGPYGYTF	TGTGCCAGCAGCTTCGACGGCCCCTATGGCTACACCTTC
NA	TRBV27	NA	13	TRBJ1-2	CASSFSGGRGYTF	TGTGCCAGCAGTTTCTCGGGAGGTCGGGGCTACACCTTC
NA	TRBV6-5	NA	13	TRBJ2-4	CASSYGPGNIQYF	TGTGCCAGCAGTTACGGGCCGGGAAACATTCAGTACTTC
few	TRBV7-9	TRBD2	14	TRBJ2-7	CASSSTSGVGEQYF	TGTGCCAGCAGCTCGACTAGCGGGGTGGGCGAGCAGTACTTC
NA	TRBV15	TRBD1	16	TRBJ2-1	CATRTGSLSSYNEQFF	TGTGCCACCAGGACAGGGAGTCTCAGCTCCTACAATGAGCAGTTCTTC
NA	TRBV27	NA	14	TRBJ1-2	CASSLSIRGKGYTF	TGTGCCAGCAGTTTATCGATCCGGGGTAAAGGCTACACCTTC
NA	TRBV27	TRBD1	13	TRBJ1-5	CASSPDRVQPQHF	TGTGCCAGCAGCCCGGACAGGGTTCAGCCCCAGCATTTT
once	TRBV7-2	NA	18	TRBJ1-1	CASSLNHRTVAPGTEAFF	TGTGCCAGCAGCTTAAATCACAGGACAGTAGCCCCAGGGACTGAAGCTTTCTTT
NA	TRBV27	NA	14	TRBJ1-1	CASSLEGVNTEAFF	TGTGCCAGCAGTTTAGAGGGCGTGAACACTGAAGCTTTCTTT
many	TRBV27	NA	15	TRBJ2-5	CASSLEAGALETQYF	TGTGCCAGCAGTTTAGAGGCAGGGGCGTTAGAGACCCAGTACTTC
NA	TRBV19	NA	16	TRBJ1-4	CASSIRDKITGEKLFF	TGTGCCAGTAGTATCCGGGACAAGATTACAGGTGAAAAACTGTTTTTT
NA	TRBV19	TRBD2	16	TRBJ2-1	CASSILAGDSYNEQFF	TGTGCCAGTAGTATTTTAGCGGGGGACTCCTACAATGAGCAGTTCTTC
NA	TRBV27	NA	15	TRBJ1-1	CASSLGPGVNTEAFF	TGTGCCAGCAGTTTAGGGCCCGGGGTGAACACTGAAGCTTTCTTT
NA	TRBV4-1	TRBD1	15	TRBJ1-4	CASSQTGGAGEKLFF	TGCGCCAGCAGCCAAACAGGGGGCGCTGGGGAAAAACTGTTTTTT
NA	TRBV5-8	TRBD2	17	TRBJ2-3	CASSSGLAGALMDTQYF	TGTGCCAGCAGCAGCGGACTAGCGGGGGCCCTCATGGATACGCAGTATTTT
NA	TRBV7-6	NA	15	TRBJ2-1	CASSLVGGPYNEQFF	TGTGCCAGCAGCTTAGTCGGGGGCCCCTACAATGAGCAGTTCTTC
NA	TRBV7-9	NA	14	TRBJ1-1	CASSLAYGNTEAFF	TGTGCCAGCAGCTTAGCGTATGGGAACACTGAAGCTTTCTTT
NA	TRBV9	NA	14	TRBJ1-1	CASSVGLSNTEAFF	TGTGCCAGCAGCGTCGGGCTGTCGAACACTGAAGCTTTCTTT
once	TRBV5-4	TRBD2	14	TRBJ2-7	CASSFETGGDEQYF	TGTGCCAGCAGCTTTGAAACGGGAGGGGACGAGCAGTACTTC
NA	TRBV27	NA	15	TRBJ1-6	CASSLDAGANSPLHF	TGTGCCAGCAGTTTAGACGCGGGTGCTAATTCACCCCTCCACTTT
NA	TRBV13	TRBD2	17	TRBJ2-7	CASSFLTSGGLPYEQYF	TGTGCCAGCAGCTTTCTAACTAGCGGGGGGTTACCCTACGAGCAGTACTTC
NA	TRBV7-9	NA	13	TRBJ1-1	CASSAGGGTEAFF	TGTGCCAGCAGCGCGGGGGGTGGCACTGAAGCTTTCTTT
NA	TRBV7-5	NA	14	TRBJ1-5	CARSLKQSNQPQHF	TGTGCCAGAAGCTTAAAACAAAGCAATCAGCCCCAGCATTTT
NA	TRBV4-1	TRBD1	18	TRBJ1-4	CASSQDQTGKATNEKLFF	TGCGCCAGCAGCCAAGATCAGACAGGGAAAGCAACTAATGAAAAACTGTTTTTT
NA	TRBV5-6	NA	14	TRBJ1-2	CASSFWTDIGGYTF	TGTGCCAGCAGCTTCTGGACAGACATTGGTGGCTACACCTTC
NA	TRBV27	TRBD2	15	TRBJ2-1	CASSLPGGVYNEQFF	TGTGCCAGCAGTTTACCGGGAGGGGTATACAATGAGCAGTTCTTC
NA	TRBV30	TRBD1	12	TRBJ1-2	CAWSVTGDGYTF	TGTGCCTGGAGTGTGACAGGGGATGGCTACACCTTC
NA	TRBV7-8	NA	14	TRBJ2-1	CASSLVGSYNEQFF	TGTGCCAGCAGCTTAGTAGGCAGCTACAATGAGCAGTTCTTC
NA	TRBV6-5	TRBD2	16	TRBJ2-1	CASSYSSGSSYNEQFF	TGTGCCAGCAGTTACTCTAGCGGGAGCTCCTACAATGAGCAGTTCTTC
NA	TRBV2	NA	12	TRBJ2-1	CASRNRYNEQFF	TGTGCCAGCAGGAACAGATACAATGAGCAGTTCTTC
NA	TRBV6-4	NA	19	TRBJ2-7	CASTRDCRSSPTVSGEQYF	TGTGCCAGCACGAGGGATTGTAGGTCTTCACCGACAGTAAGCGGCGAGCAGTACTTC
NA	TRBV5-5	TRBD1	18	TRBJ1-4	CASSKGQGLLATNEKLFF	TGTGCCAGCAGCAAGGGACAGGGGCTGCTTGCAACTAATGAAAAACTGTTTTTT
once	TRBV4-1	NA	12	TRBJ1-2	CASRHGGIGYTF	TGCGCCAGCAGGCACGGGGGAATTGGCTACACCTTC
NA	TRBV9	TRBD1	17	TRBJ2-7	CASSPLGDRGPTYEQYF	TGTGCCAGCAGCCCTCTGGGGGACAGGGGGCCAACCTACGAGCAGTACTTC
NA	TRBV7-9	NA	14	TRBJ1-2	CASSGSGGNYGYTF	TGTGCCAGCAGCGGTTCCGGAGGTAACTATGGCTACACCTTC
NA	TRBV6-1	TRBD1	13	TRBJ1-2	CASRRDRDYGYTF	TGTGCCAGCAGGCGGGACAGGGACTATGGCTACACCTTC
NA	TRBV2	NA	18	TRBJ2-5	CASRGFPGHPLGQETQYF	TGTGCCAGCAGGGGCTTCCCGGGACACCCTTTAGGACAAGAGACCCAGTACTTC
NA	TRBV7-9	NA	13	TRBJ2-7	CASSSPGSYEQYF	TGTGCCAGCAGCTCCCCAGGTTCCTACGAGCAGTACTTC
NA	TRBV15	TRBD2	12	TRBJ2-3	CATMGGSDTQYF	TGTGCCACCATGGGGGGGTCAGATACGCAGTATTTT
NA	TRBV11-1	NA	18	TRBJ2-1	CASSSPYQGGGSYNEQFF	TGTGCCAGCAGCTCCCCATATCAGGGAGGGGGCTCCTACAATGAGCAGTTCTTC
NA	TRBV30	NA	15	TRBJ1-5	CAWSASSSSNQPQHF	TGTGCCTGGAGTGCGTCGTCCAGCTCAAATCAGCCCCAGCATTTT
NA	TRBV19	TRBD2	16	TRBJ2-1	CASRASGRRSYNEQFF	TGTGCCAGTAGAGCTAGCGGACGACGCTCCTACAATGAGCAGTTCTTC
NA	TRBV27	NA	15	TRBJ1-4	CASSLTRGRYEKLFF	TGTGCCAGCAGTCTTACTCGGGGGCGGTATGAAAAACTGTTTTTT
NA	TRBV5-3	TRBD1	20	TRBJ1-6	CARSPGRPDRAHVAHSPLHF	TGTGCCAGAAGCCCGGGGAGACCGGACAGGGCCCATGTGGCGCATTCACCCCTCCACTTT